These T cell receptor beta chains were read from a single sample in a study of shared clonotypes between healthy human individuals. Method: immunoSEQ multiplex PCR; TCRdb's copy keeps in-frame clones and lacks some. The sample carries over 1.4 million clones, more than 95% recorded once. Material: naive CD4+ T cells sorted from blood. The receptors here all came from a man in his thirties or forties in good health. CDR3s include the opening cysteine and the closing phenylalanine or tryptophan.

>TRBJ2-7|TRBV4-1
CASSQDRTSGSYEQYF
>TRBJ2-5|TRBV7-9
CASSPRKRRETQYF
>TRBJ1-4|TRBV7-8
CASSSNVGQGNEKLFF
>TRBJ2-1|TRBV14
CASSPSLVYNEQFF
>TRBJ2-5|TRBV2
CASRGRGAETQYF
>TRBJ1-5|TRBV19
CASSPRQANQPQHF
>TRBJ2-6|TRBV18
CASSNSGANVLTF
>TRBJ2-1|TRBV5-4
CASSQGPDGQFF
>TRBJ2-5|TRBV12-5
CASGLAPIGETQYF
>TRBJ2-7|TRBV5-1
CASSHPGKGYEQYF
>TRBJ2-3|TRBV29-1
CSVVPSGAYTQYF
>TRBJ2-2|TRBV2
CASSNQEQEDAGELFF
>TRBJ1-2|TRBV18
CASSGTGKDYGYTF
>TRBJ2-7|TRBV5-1
CASSGEGEQYF
>TRBJ1-1|TRBV28
CASSDKGDSLNTEAFF
>TRBJ2-1|TRBV28
CASSLTGLGHNEQFF
>TRBJ2-7|TRBV6-1
CASSALSRSYEQYF
>TRBJ2-7|TRBV7-6
CASSSGLAGRGSSYEQYF
>TRBJ1-4|TRBV30
CAWTLGGGEKLFF
>TRBJ2-1|TRBV25-1
CASSELNGKGSSYNEQFF
>TRBJ1-5|TRBV19
CASSIDGQGWQPQHF
>TRBJ1-1|TRBV4-2
CASSQGGIDTEAFF
>TRBJ2-5|TRBV5-4
CASSLALSGVETQYF
>TRBJ2-3|TRBV9
CAAPGTDTQYF
>TRBJ2-5|TRBV11-3
CASSLGIGGETQYF
>TRBJ2-1|TRBV7-8
CASSFVVSNEQFF
>TRBJ1-1|TRBV6-4
CASSATPAGTEAFF
>TRBJ1-1|TRBV18
CASSHDSMNTEAFF
>TRBJ1-4|TRBV6-5
CASSPRHIYGEKLFF
>TRBJ2-1|TRBV9
CASSQGPSGENEQFF
>TRBJ2-2|TRBV11-3
CASSLYGTVNTGELFF
>TRBJ2-2|TRBV2
CASSAGLAVGELFF
>TRBJ2-7|TRBV10-3
CAISETILGEQYF
>TRBJ2-3|TRBV7-7
CASSQGLSTDTQYF
>TRBJ2-3|TRBV7-6
CASSLADGNTDTQYF
>TRBJ2-1|TRBV7-3
CASSLGGRAIRYEQFF
>TRBJ2-7|TRBV30
CASERTSSHEQYF